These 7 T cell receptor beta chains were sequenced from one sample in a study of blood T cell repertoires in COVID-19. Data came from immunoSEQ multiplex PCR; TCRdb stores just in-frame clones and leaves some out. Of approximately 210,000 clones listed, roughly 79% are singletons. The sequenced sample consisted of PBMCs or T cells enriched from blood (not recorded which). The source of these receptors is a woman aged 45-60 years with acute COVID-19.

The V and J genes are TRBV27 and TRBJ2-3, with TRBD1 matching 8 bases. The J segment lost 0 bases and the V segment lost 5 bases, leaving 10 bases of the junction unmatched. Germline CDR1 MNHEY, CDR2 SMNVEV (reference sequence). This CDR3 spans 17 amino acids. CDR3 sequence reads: CASSLLGDRYSTDTQYF. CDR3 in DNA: TGTGCCAGCAGTCTCCTCGGGGACAGGTACAGCACAGATACGCAGTATTTT.

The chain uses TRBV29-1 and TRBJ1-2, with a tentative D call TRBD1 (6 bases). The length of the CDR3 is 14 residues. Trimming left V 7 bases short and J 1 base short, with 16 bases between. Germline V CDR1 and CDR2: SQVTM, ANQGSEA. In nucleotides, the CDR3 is TGCAGCGCCCGAACAGGGACTAGTAACTATGGCTACACCTTC. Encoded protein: CSARTGTSNYGYTF.

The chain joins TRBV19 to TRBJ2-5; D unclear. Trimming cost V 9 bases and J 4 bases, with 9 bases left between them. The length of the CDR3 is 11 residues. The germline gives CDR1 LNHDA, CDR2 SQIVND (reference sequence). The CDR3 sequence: CASSPGETQYF. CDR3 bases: TGTGCCAGCTCCCCCGGAGAGACCCAGTACTTC.

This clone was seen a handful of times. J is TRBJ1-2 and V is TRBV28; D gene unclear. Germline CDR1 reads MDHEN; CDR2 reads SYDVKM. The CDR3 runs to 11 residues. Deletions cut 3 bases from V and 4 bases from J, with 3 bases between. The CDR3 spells CASSLRYGYTF. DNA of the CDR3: TGTGCCAGCAGTTTGCGCTATGGCTACACCTTC.

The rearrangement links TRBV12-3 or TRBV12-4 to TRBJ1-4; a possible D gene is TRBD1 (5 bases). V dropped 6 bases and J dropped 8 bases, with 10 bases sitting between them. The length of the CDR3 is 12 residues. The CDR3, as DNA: TGTGCCAGCAGACAGGCTTACGAAAAACTGTTTTTT. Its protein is CASRQAYEKLFF.

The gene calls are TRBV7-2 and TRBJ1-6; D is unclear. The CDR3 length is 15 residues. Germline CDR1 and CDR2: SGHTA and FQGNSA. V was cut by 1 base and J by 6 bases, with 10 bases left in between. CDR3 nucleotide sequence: TGTGCCAGCAGCTTAGGGGCACAAACTAATTCACCCCTCCACTTT. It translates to CASSLGAQTNSPLHF. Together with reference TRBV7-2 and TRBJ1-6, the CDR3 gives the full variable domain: GAGVSQSPSNKVTEKGKDVELRCDPISGHTALYWYRQSLGQGLEFLIYFQGNSAPDKSGLPSDRFSAERTGGSVSTLTIQRTQQEDSAVYLCASSLGAQTNSPLHFGNGTRLTVT.

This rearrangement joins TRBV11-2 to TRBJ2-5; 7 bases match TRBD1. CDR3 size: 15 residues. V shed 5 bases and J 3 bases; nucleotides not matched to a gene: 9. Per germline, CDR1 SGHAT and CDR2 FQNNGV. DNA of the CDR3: TGTGCCAGCAGCATACCCCCAGGGGGAAAAGAGACCCAGTACTTC. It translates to CASSIPPGGKETQYF.